A selection of T cell receptor beta chains follows, all from one sample in a study of blood T cell repertoires in COVID-19. Generated by immunoSEQ multiplex PCR, the TCRdb table keeps only in-frame clones and is missing some. Counted here are roughly 250,000 clones, about 88% occurring once; the ten biggest clones make up 2.1%. The sample comprised peripheral blood. The receptors shown here come from a woman aged 40 to 55 who had recovered from COVID-19. CDR3s include the opening cysteine and the closing phenylalanine or tryptophan. A D gene is named only where the DNA matches it firmly. Size is stated for part of the rows, as once, few or many counts, or as a class when the clone is expanded.

>once|TRBV30|TRBJ1-5|.
TGTGCCTGGAGTCTCTGGGGGGATCAGCCCCAGCATTTT
CAWSLWGDQPQHF
>.|TRBV30|TRBJ1-1|.
TGTGCCTGGGCCACGGGTGGTGAAGCTTTCTTT
CAWATGGEAFF
>.|TRBV6-1|TRBJ2-7|TRBD1
TGTGCCAGCAGTGAAGGACAGGGGGCCCACGAGCAGTACTTC
CASSEGQGAHEQYF
>.|TRBV6-5|TRBJ2-3|TRBD2
TGTGCCAGCAGTCTAGCGGGGGGCACAGATACGCAGTATTTT
CASSLAGGTDTQYF
>.|TRBV5-6|TRBJ2-1|TRBD2
TGTGCCAGCTTGGGGACTAGCGGGAGCGCTGCCTACAATGAGCAGTTCTTC
CASLGTSGSAAYNEQFF
>.|TRBV6-4|TRBJ2-1|TRBD2
TGTGCCAGCAGTCACACAGCGGGGGGACAGAATCACAATGAACAGTTCTTC
CASSHTAGGQNHNEQFF
>.|TRBV28|TRBJ1-5|.
TGTGCCAGCGCTTCAATGGGAGGGGGGGGGCAGCCCCAGCATTTT
CASASMGGGGQPQHF
>.|TRBV19|TRBJ2-7|TRBD1
TGTGCCAGTAGCGAGACAGGGGGCTACGAGCAGTACTTC
CASSETGGYEQYF
>few|TRBV6-1|TRBJ2-1|TRBD2
TGTGCCAGCGGTGCATCCGGGACTAGCGGTCGTCGCAATGAGCAGTTCTTC
CASGASGTSGRRNEQFF
>.|TRBV15|TRBJ2-3|.
TGTGCCACCAGCAGCCCGGGGTCCGAGGCAGATACGCAGTATTTT
CATSSPGSEADTQYF
>.|TRBV19|TRBJ1-3|TRBD1
TGTGCCAGTAGTAACCGGGACAGCTCTGGAAACACCATATATTTT
CASSNRDSSGNTIYF
>.|TRBV7-2|TRBJ2-7|TRBD2
TGTGCCAGCAGCCTTGGACTAGCCTTCGAGCAGTACTTC
CASSLGLAFEQYF
>.|TRBV29-1|TRBJ2-1|TRBD1
TGCAGCGTCAACCGGGACAGCTACAATGAGCAGTTCTTC
CSVNRDSYNEQFF
>.|TRBV30|TRBJ2-2|.
TGTGCCTGGAGTGTAACAGGGAAGGGGGAGCTGTTTTTT
CAWSVTGKGELFF
>.|TRBV28|TRBJ2-7|TRBD2
TGTGCCAGCAGTTCCCCCAAACTAGCGGGGGTCTCCTACGAGCAGTACTTC
CASSSPKLAGVSYEQYF
>.|TRBV5-1|TRBJ2-1|TRBD2
TGCGCCAGCAGCTTGGCCTTAGCGGGGAGGTATGAGCAGTTCTTC
CASSLALAGRYEQFF
>.|TRBV12-3/TRBV12-4|TRBJ1-2|TRBD1
TGTGCCAGCAGAACACAGGGGGCGCGTGGCTACACCTTC
CASRTQGARGYTF
>.|TRBV28|TRBJ2-2|TRBD2
TGTGCCAGCAGTCCCGCCGTTGGCCTTGGCGGGGGGCTGTTTTTT
CASSPAVGLGGGLFF
>.|TRBV18|TRBJ2-6|TRBD2
TGTGCCAGCTCACCACCCGGGACTAGCGGGAGGTCGTACCTTTCTGGGGCCAACGTCCTGACTTTC
CASSPPGTSGRSYLSGANVLTF
>.|TRBV7-2|TRBJ2-7|TRBD1
TGTGCCAGCAGCTTCTGGACAGGGGAGGGCGAGCAGTACTTC
CASSFWTGEGEQYF
>.|TRBV27|TRBJ1-2|.
TGTGCCAGCAGAACCAGTGGGCGAGGAGGTGGCTACACCTTC
CASRTSGRGGGYTF
>.|TRBV13|TRBJ2-7|TRBD2
TGTGCCAGCAGCTTAGGCCCGGGAGGACACGAGCAGTACTTC
CASSLGPGGHEQYF
>.|TRBV19|TRBJ2-5|TRBD1
TGTGCCAGTAGTATTCCGACAGGGGGTATGGGGGGCCAAGAGACCCAGTACTTC
CASSIPTGGMGGQETQYF
>once|TRBV7-9|TRBJ2-7|TRBD1
TGTGCCAGCGGGGACAGGGGGAGATCCTACGAGCAGTACTTC
CASGDRGRSYEQYF
>.|TRBV6-2/TRBV6-3|TRBJ2-7|TRBD1
TGTGCCAGCAGCCACCAGTCACAGGGGTGGGGGCAGTACTTC
CASSHQSQGWGQYF
>.|TRBV19|TRBJ1-5|.
TGTGCCAGTAGAGGCCCGGGATCTAGCAATCAGCCCCAGCATTTT
CASRGPGSSNQPQHF
>.|TRBV3-1/TRBV3-2|TRBJ1-4|.
TGTGCCAGCAGCCAACGGGACATTTCCGATGAAAAACTGTTTTTT
CASSQRDISDEKLFF
>.|TRBV21-1|TRBJ2-5|.
TGTGCCAGCAGCAAGGTGTCGGCGGCTAGCGGGAGCCCCAGGGAAGAGACCCAGTACTTC
CASSKVSAASGSPREETQYF
>.|TRBV27|TRBJ1-5|.
TGTGCCAGCAGTTTACGGGGGAGCAATCAGCCCCAGCATTTT
CASSLRGSNQPQHF
>.|TRBV6-5|TRBJ2-7|TRBD2
TGTGCCAGCAGGGGCGGGACTAGCAGGGACGAGCAGTACTTC
CASRGGTSRDEQYF
>.|TRBV3-1/TRBV3-2|TRBJ2-7|TRBD2
TGTGCCAGCAGCCAAGGCCTAGTAGATTTAGCGGGGGACCGCTCCTACGAGCAGTACTTC
CASSQGLVDLAGDRSYEQYF
>.|TRBV19|TRBJ2-7|.
TGTGCCAGTAGTATCGGTGTCGGCTCCTACGAGCAGTACTTC
CASSIGVGSYEQYF
>.|TRBV6-2/TRBV6-3|TRBJ2-1|TRBD2
TGTGCCAGCAGTTACTTAGGACTAGCGCCCTACAATGAGCAGTTCTTC
CASSYLGLAPYNEQFF
>.|TRBV29-1|TRBJ2-7|TRBD1
TGCAGCGTGAGTTCGGGACAGCTATCCTACGAGCAGTACTTC
CSVSSGQLSYEQYF
>.|TRBV6-2/TRBV6-3|TRBJ2-5|.
TGTGCCAGCAGTTACTCCGGGCAGGGAGGAGAGACCCAGTACTTC
CASSYSGQGGETQYF
>.|TRBV7-2|TRBJ2-5|.
TGTGCCAGCAGCTTAACTTCGGCGGGCGGGGTCCAAGAGACCCAGTACTTC
CASSLTSAGGVQETQYF
>.|TRBV28|TRBJ1-2|.
TGTGCCACCTACTCGGTAAACGATGGCTACACCTTC
CATYSVNDGYTF
>.|TRBV2|TRBJ1-2|.
TGTGCCAGCAGTGACCAGGGGTCCTACTATGGCTACACCTTC
CASSDQGSYYGYTF
>.|TRBV6-5|TRBJ1-2|TRBD1
TGTGCCAGCAGTTACCGGACAGGGTCCAACTATGGCTACACCTTC
CASSYRTGSNYGYTF
>.|TRBV18|TRBJ2-1|TRBD2
TGTGCCAGCTCACAGGGACTAGCGGGAGGTGGCGATGAGCAGTTCTTC
CASSQGLAGGGDEQFF
>.|TRBV7-6|TRBJ2-5|.
TGTGCCAGCAGCTTAGCGCGTAGTAGCGCGGAGACCCAGTACTTC
CASSLARSSAETQYF
>.|TRBV15|TRBJ2-2|.
TGTGCCACCAGTCAAGGAGCCGGGGAGCTGTTTTTT
CATSQGAGELFF
>.|TRBV3-1/TRBV3-2|TRBJ1-2|.
TGTGCCAGCAGCCAGGTTTTGGGCAGCTACTATGGCTACACCTTC
CASSQVLGSYYGYTF
>few|TRBV7-8|TRBJ2-2|TRBD1
TGTGCCAGCAGAGGGGGCGAGAACACCGGGGAGCTGTTTTTT
CASRGGENTGELFF
>.|TRBV6-6|TRBJ2-5|.
TGTGCCAGCAGTTATAGTTCGACCCAGTACTTC
CASSYSSTQYF
>.|TRBV27|TRBJ1-5|.
TGTGCCAGCAGTTGGGGAGGTGGCAATCAGCCCCAGCATTTT
CASSWGGGNQPQHF
>.|TRBV7-2|TRBJ2-1|TRBD1
TGTGCCAGCAGCTTAGGAGGTGGGACAGGACGCTCCTACAATGAGCAGTTCTTC
CASSLGGGTGRSYNEQFF
>once|TRBV19|TRBJ1-2|TRBD1
TGTGCCAGTACGACAGGGACAGGCCGCAATAACTATGGCTACACCTTC
CASTTGTGRNNYGYTF
>.|TRBV7-9|TRBJ1-2|.
TGTGCCAGCAGCTGGGGGCAGATTAACTATGGCTACACCTTC
CASSWGQINYGYTF